This TCR beta chain was found in a study of shared clonotypes between healthy human individuals. As for the study in general: A couple of women and three men aged 18 to 49 made up the donors. Study-level points and caveats: Larger estimated richness was generally recorded for naive subsets relative to memory subsets.

Concerning this clone: The antigen remains undetermined.

Replicate PCRs for sorted subsets used about 200 ng DNA; this equaled some 30,000 T cell genomes. The protocol was immunoSEQ multiplex PCR, while the TCRdb copy is restricted to in-frame clones and leaves out a portion. This sample carries about 1.5 million clones, 95% to 99% of them seen once, and the ten largest clones take about 0.42%. Every one of the donors was a Caucasian adult that lived in Nashville, Tennessee. CDR3 length equals 16 residues. V lost 1 base, J lost 8 bases, and 10 bases stayed unmatched. CDR1 and CDR2 from the germline V gene are MRHNA and SNTAGT. The TCR sequence derives from a man younger than 40 in good health. The V call is TRBV6-4, the J call TRBJ2-1; the match to TRBD2 covers 8 bases. Source material: naive CD4+ T cells sorted from blood. As to subset: CD45RA+ positively selected. CDR3 residues: CASSDFSGKLSDEQFF. The CDR3 DNA reads TGTGCCAGCAGTGACTTTAGCGGGAAACTTTCGGATGAGCAGTTCTTC.